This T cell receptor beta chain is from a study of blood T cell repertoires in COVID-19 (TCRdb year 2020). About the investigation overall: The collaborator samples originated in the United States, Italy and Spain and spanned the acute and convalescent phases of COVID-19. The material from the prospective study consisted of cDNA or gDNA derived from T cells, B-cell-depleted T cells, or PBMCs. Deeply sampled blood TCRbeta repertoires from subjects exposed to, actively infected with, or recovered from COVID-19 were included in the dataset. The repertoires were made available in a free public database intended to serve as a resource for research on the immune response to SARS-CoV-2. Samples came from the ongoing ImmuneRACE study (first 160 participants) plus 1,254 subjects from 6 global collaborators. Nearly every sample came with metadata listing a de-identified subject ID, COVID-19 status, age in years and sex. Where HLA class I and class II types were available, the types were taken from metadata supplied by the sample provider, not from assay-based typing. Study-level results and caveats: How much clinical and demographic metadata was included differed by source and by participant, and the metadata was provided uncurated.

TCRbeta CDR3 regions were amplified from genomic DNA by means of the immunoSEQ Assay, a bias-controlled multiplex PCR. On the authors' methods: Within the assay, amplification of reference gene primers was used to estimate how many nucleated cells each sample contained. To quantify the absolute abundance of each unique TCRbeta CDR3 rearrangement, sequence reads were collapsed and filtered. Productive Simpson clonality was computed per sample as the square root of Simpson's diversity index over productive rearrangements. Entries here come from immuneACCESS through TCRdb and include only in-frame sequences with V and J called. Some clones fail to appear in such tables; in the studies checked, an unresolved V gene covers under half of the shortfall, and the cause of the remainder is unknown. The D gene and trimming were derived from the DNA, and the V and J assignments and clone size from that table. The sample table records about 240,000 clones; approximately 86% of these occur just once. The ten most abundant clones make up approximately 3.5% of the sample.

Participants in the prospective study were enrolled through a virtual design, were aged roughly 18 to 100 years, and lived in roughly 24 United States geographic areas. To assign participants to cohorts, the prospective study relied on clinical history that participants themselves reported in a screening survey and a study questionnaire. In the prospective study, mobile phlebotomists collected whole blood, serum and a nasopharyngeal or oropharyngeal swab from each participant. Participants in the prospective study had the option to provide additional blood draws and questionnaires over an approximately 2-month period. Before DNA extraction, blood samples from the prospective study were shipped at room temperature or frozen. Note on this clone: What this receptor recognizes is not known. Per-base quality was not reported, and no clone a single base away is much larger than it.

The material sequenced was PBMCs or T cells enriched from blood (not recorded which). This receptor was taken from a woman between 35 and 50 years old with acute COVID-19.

CDR3 loop: CASSLPGWTNEKLFF. The DNA reads as follows: TGTGCCAGCAGCTTGCCAGGGTGGACTAATGAAAAACTGTTTTTT. In this chain, TRBV5-6 is recombined with TRBJ1-4; TRBD1 might be the D gene, on 5 matching bases. CDR1 and CDR2 were assigned from the germline V gene as SGHDT and YYEEEE. V loses 1 base of germline sequence and J loses 2 bases, and the interval between the two ends is 9 bases. The CDR3 covers 15 residues, taking in both the cysteine and the phenylalanine. Of all the DNA, just the CDR3 is kept, 45 bases in frame from base 1. The CDR3 plus the reference TRBV5-6 and TRBJ1-4 genes for the other parts give the full variable domain: DAGVTQSPTHLIKTRGQQVTLRCSPKSGHDTVSWYQQALGQGPQFIFQYYEEEERQRGNFPDRFSGHQFPNYSSELNVNALLLGDSALYLCASSLPGWTNEKLFFGSGTQLSVL.